This record looks at one T cell receptor beta chain sequence and its context. The antigen is unknown. Using its own MiXCR run on the 5' RACE reads, TCRdb lists one record per CDR3 protein. The sample includes roughly 690,000 distinct CDR3 sequences, around 6.1% of them seen just once. This specimen belongs to a study of identical twins. With no exceptions, donors were healthy Caucasians. CDR3 size: 12 residues. CDR1 SGHDN and CDR2 FVKESK come from the germline V gene. V lost 2 bases and J lost 13, with 12 bases in between. Overall study findings and caveats: Modeled out-of-frame TCR alpha sharing in monozygotic twins fell below observed levels. For cord blood, abundant beta clonotypes had fewer insertions, unlike memory repertoires, which showed none. Twins showed weaker excess sharing in their beta out-of-frame sequences.

The sequence was collected from a man between 18 and 35 years old in good health. This sequence joins TRBV14 and TRBJ2-1; D is ambiguous. The sequenced sample consisted of naive T cells sorted from blood. The CDR3 sequence: CASSQLVGHQFF. CDR3 nucleotides: TGTGCCAGCAGCCAACTTGTGGGCCATCAGTTCTTC.